What follows are 9 T cell receptor beta chains derived from one specimen sequenced in a study of blood T cell repertoires in COVID-19. This table comes from immunoSEQ multiplex PCR, and its TCRdb copy is limited to in-frame clones, with some not included. The data hold around 35,000 clones, with roughly 84% observed a single time. Sequenced input: peripheral blood. The source of these receptors is a man in his sixties with active COVID-19.

About this clone: Other DNA sequences in this sample translate to the same CDR3. The rearrangement joins TRBV5-6 to TRBJ2-7, with 9 nucleotides matching TRBD2. The CDR3 consists of 14 residues. The V and J ends lost 4 bases and 3 bases, in that order; junction bases with no gene match: 5. The germline gives CDR1 SGHDT, CDR2 YYEEEE. The CDR3 DNA is TGTGCCAGCAGCCTGACTAGCGGATACTACGAGCAGTACTTC. Protein product: CASSLTSGYYEQYF. Full variable domain (remainder filled in from reference TRBV5-6 and TRBJ2-7): DAGVTQSPTHLIKTRGQQVTLRCSPKSGHDTVSWYQQALGQGPQFIFQYYEEEERQRGNFPDRFSGHQFPNYSSELNVNALLLGDSALYLCASSLTSGYYEQYFGPGTRLTVT.

The V and J genes are TRBV28 and TRBJ2-5, with 9 bases identical to TRBD1. Germline V gives CDR1 MDHEN, CDR2 SYDVKM. CDR3 size: 17 residues. V lost 3 bases, J lost 1 base, and 9 bases stayed unmatched. In nucleotides, the CDR3 is TGTGCCAGCAGTTTGGATACCTCGACAGGGGGCCAAGAGACCCAGTACTTC. Translated, it gives CASSLDTSTGGQETQYF.

The chain is built from TRBV29-1 and TRBJ2-7; TRBD1 is a possible D gene (6 bases). The V end was cut by 7 bases, the J end by 3 bases, with 13 bases between. The germline V gene has CDR1 SQVTM and CDR2 ANQGSEA. This CDR3 comprises 12 residues. In DNA, the CDR3 is TGCAGCGCTGGGAACAGGGACTACGAGCAGTACTTC. Amino acid sequence: CSAGNRDYEQYF.

The chain recombines TRBV6-5 with TRBJ2-7, with TRBD2 as a possible D gene (5 bases). Germline-derived CDR1 and CDR2 are MNHEY and SVGAGI. With 0 bases removed from V and 3 bases from J, the gap between germline ends came to 15 bases. CDR3 size: 16 residues. The CDR3 nucleotides are TGTGCCAGCAGTTACTCTCCGCGAGGGTCCTTCTACGAGCAGTACTTC. Translation gives CASSYSPRGSFYEQYF.

The chain joins TRBV7-2 to TRBJ2-7; tentatively, D is TRBD1 (5 bases). Trimming took off 1 base at V and 7 bases at J, with 8 bases between the two ends. This CDR3 is 12 amino acids long. Germline loops: CDR1 SGHTA, CDR2 FQGNSA. CDR3 sequence: CASSLVRTEQYF. Written as DNA, the CDR3 is TGTGCCAGCAGCTTAGTAAGGACAGAGCAGTACTTC.

V gene TRBV18 combines with J gene TRBJ2-1, with 8 positions matching TRBD1. CDR1 is KGHSH and CDR2 is LQKENI in the germline V gene. J lost 9 bases, V lost 0 bases, and 7 bases had no gene match. The CDR3 sequence is 15 residues long. The CDR3 here is CASSPPVRGRGEQFF. DNA of the CDR3: TGTGCCAGCTCACCACCGGTCAGGGGGCGAGGTGAGCAGTTCTTC.

The chain has TRBV19 and TRBJ2-2; 10 bases line up with TRBD1. The CDR3 length is 16 residues. The V and J ends lost 2 bases and 5 bases, in that order; junction bases with no gene match: 5. The germline V gene has CDR1 LNHDA and CDR2 SQIVND (reference sequence). Here the CDR3 DNA reads TGTGCCAGTAGTATACCGACAGGGGGCGCGACCGGGGAGCTGTTTTTT. It specifies CASSIPTGGATGELFF.

V is TRBV11-2 and J is TRBJ1-2; a weak D match, TRBD1 (6 bases). This CDR3 has 15 amino acids. With 1 base removed from V and 4 bases from J, the gap between germline ends came to 13 bases. Germline V gene sequence: CDR1 SGHAT, CDR2 FQNNGV. CDR3 residues: CASSLGQDGAYGYTF. The CDR3 nucleotides read TGTGCCAGCAGCTTAGGACAGGATGGGGCCTATGGCTACACCTTC. Supplemented by reference TRBV11-2 and TRBJ1-2, the full variable domain reads EAGVAQSPRYKIIEKRQSVAFWCNPISGHATLYWYQQILGQGPKLLIQFQNNGVVDDSQLPKDRFSAERLKGVDSTLKIQPAKLEDSAVYLCASSLGQDGAYGYTFGSGTRLTVV.

The table lists this clone with a few counts. The genes are TRBV7-9 and TRBJ2-7, with TRBD2 matching over 11 bases. V was clipped by 5 bases and J by 6 bases; unmatched bases: 6. This CDR3 has 14 residues. Germline loops: CDR1 SEHNR, CDR2 FQNEAQ (reference sequence). The CDR3 DNA follows: TGTGCCAGCAGCCAACTAGCGGGAGCCGGCGAGCAGTACTTC. This translates into CASSQLAGAGEQYF.